This T cell receptor (beta chain) was recovered during a study of control samples from healthy donors and cancer patients. CDR3 length: 14 residues. With 1 base clipped from V and 4 bases from J, the junction kept 2 bases outside the gene matches. The germline CDR1 and CDR2 sequences are KGHDR and SFDVKD. The assay was immunoSEQ multiplex PCR, and TCRdb's table has in-frame clones only and misses some. The top ten clones hold about 7.9% of a sample with around 130,000 clones, 85% to 90% of them seen once. This receptor was identified in a man between 45 and 60 years old with head and neck cancer. The chain has TRBV24-1 and TRBJ2-5, with 7 positions matching TRBD2. The sample consisted of PBMCs. CDR3 bases: TGTGCCACCAGTGATTTTGGGGGGGTAGAGACCCAGTACTTC. As protein: CATSDFGGVETQYF.